This T cell receptor beta chain was sequenced in a study of cytomegalovirus exposure and HLA in healthy donors. Study-level information: Of about 400 genotyped donors, 65% to 85% clustered with self-reported Caucasian donors.

As concerns this clone: Its antigen is undetermined.

The primer mix had 60 Vbeta and 13 Jbeta primers. Here immunoSEQ multiplex PCR was the method, and the copy in TCRdb shows in-frame clones only, minus some. The table has around 140,000 clones, about 75% seen once. Germline lookup yields CDR1 SEHNR and CDR2 FQNEAQ (reference sequence). Unmatched junction bases numbered 4, after V lost 0 bases and J lost 3 bases. This CDR3 is 16 amino acids long. Study results and limitations: Some V segments could not be told apart, so they were left out, TRBV6-2 and TRBV6-3 among them.

The origin of this receptor is a man aged 25 to 40 in good health and CMV-seronegative. The source material was PBMCs. The V call is TRBV7-9, the J call TRBJ2-7; 11 nucleotides agree with TRBD1. The CDR3 loop reads CASSLAPGQGVYEQYF. The CDR3 nucleotides read TGTGCCAGCAGCTTAGCGCCGGGACAGGGGGTCTACGAGCAGTACTTC. The full variable domain, completed using reference TRBV7-9 and TRBJ2-7, is DTGVSQNPRHKITKRGQNVTFRCDPISEHNRLYWYRQTLGQGPEFLTYFQNEAQLEKSRLLSDRFSAERPKGSFSTLEIQRTEQGDSAMYLCASSLAPGQGVYEQYFGPGTRLTVT.